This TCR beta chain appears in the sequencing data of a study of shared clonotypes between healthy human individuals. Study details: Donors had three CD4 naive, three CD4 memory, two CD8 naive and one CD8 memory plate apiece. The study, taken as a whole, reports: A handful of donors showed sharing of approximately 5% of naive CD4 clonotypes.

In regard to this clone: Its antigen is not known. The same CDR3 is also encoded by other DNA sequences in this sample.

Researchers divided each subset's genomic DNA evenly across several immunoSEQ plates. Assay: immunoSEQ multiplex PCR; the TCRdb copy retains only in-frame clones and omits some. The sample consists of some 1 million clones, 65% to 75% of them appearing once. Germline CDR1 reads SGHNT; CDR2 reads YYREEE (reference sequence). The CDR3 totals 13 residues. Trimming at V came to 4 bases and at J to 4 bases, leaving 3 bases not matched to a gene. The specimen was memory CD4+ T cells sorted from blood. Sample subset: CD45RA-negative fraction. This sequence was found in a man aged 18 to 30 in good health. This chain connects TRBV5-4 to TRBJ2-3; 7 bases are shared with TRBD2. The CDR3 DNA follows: TGTGCCAGCAGCCTGAGCGGGGCAGATACGCAGTATTTT. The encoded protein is CASSLSGADTQYF.